The 8 T cell receptor beta chains in this list originate from one sample, sequenced in a study of glioma-infiltrating T cells (dated by TCRdb to the mid-2010s). Data came from an Illumina MiSeq. The iRepertoire nested amplicon-rescue multiplex PCR (arm-PCR) platform was used to amplify TCR alpha and beta CDR3 regions from RNA. The public reads were reanalyzed by TCRdb: fastp trimming at Q25, MiXCR alignment, in-frame beta chains only. Every distinct CDR3 protein forms one entry, paired with its most common genes and DNA. This sample lists about 140,000 distinct CDR3 sequences; 35% to 50% were detected once. The biggest ten clones account for 15% to 25% of the sample. The sequenced sample was glioma tissue, nonneoplastic brain tissue, or PBMCs (not recorded which). The receptor set was obtained from a human donor with low-grade glioma or glioblastoma, undergoing nonglioma brain surgery, or in good health (not recorded which).

This clonotype was recorded a few times. This rearrangement joins TRBV28 to TRBJ2-3, with 10 nucleotides matching TRBD2. Losses at the gene ends were 4 bases for V and 3 bases for J; bases not matched to a gene: 10. CDR3 length equals 17 residues. CDR1 is MDHEN, CDR2 SYDVKM, per germline. CDR3 nucleotides: TGTGCCAGCAGTTCTGGGTTAGCGGGAGGTTCGACAGATACGCAGTATTTT. Residues: CASSSGLAGGSTDTQYF.

This sequence joins TRBV6-2 or TRBV6-3 and TRBJ2-7, with D possibly TRBD2 on 5 matching bases. The V gene's germline CDR1 is MNHEY and CDR2 SVGEGT. The CDR3 sequence is 17 residues long. Trimming pared 0 bases from V and 7 bases from J, leaving 22 bases between. CDR3 nucleotides: TGTGCCAGCAGTTACTCTTTTGAAAGCGGCAGCCTCTTGGAGCAGTACTTC. Translated, it gives CASSYSFESGSLLEQYF.

This chain joins TRBV28 and TRBJ2-7; the D is unclear. V lost 2 bases and J 3 bases, leaving 8 bases between the germline ends. Germline loops: CDR1 MDHEN, CDR2 SYDVKM. The CDR3 contains 13 residues. The CDR3 region has the DNA TGTGCCAGCAGTTTAAGAAGTTACTACGAGCAGTACTTC. Translating it yields CASSLRSYYEQYF.

This clonotype appeared a few times. The chain combines TRBV2 with TRBJ2-7; 10 bases are a match to TRBD1. The germline V gene encodes CDR1 SNHLY and CDR2 FYNNEI. The CDR3 covers 15 residues. Trimming cost V 6 bases and J 3 bases; bases outside gene matches: 8. CDR3 residues: CASSDNRDRGYEQYF. The CDR3 DNA reads as TGTGCCAGCAGCGATAACCGGGACAGGGGCTACGAGCAGTACTTC.

This clonotype came up a few times. The rearrangement links TRBV4-1 to TRBJ1-4; D not certain. The CDR3 runs to 14 residues. Germline values: CDR1 MGHRA, CDR2 YSYEKL. Trimming took off 4 bases at V and 4 bases at J, with 10 bases between the two ends. The CDR3 reads CASSLRAFNEKLFF. As DNA, the CDR3 is TGCGCCAGCAGCCTAAGGGCTTTTAATGAAAAACTGTTTTTT.

By sample share, this clonotype is medium-sized (0.01 to 0.1%). The chain recombines TRBV2 with TRBJ2-1, with TRBD2 matching 10 bases. V lost 8 bases and J lost 8; bases outside the gene matches: 0. The CDR3 has 11 residues. Germline assignment: CDR1 SNHLY and CDR2 FYNNEI. In DNA, the CDR3 is TGTGCCAGCGGGACTAGCGATGAGCAGTTCTTC. Its translation is CASGTSDEQFF.

V and J are TRBV18 and TRBJ1-2, with 11 nucleotides matching TRBD1. The junction had 5 bases not matched to a gene; V was cut back by 6 bases and J by 5 bases. The CDR3 has 14 residues. Germline values: CDR1 KGHSH, CDR2 LQKENI. DNA for the CDR3: TGTGCCAGCTCCCAGGACAGGGGGCATTATGGCTACACCTTC. This encodes CASSQDRGHYGYTF.

This clonotype has a handful of counts. This chain links TRBV4-2 with TRBJ2-5; D is ambiguous. Looked up from germline, CDR1 is LGHNA and CDR2 is YNFKEQ. This CDR3 is 13 amino acids long. Trimming shortened V by 0 bases and J by 5 bases, and 7 bases separated the two germline ends. The CDR3, as DNA: TGTGCCAGCAGCCAAGATTCATTTGAGACCCAGTACTTC. Amino acid sequence: CASSQDSFETQYF.